The entry below gives a single T cell receptor (beta chain) sequence along with its context. This CDR3 spans 15 amino acids. Trimming at V came to 5 bases and at J to 2 bases, leaving 5 bases not matched to a gene. Germline V lookup: CDR1 SEHNR, CDR2 FQNEAQ (reference sequence). The data belong to a study of blood T cell repertoires in COVID-19. Study-wide context: Sites in the United States, Italy and Spain provided acute and convalescent COVID-19 samples. PBMCs, B-cell-depleted T cells, or T cells provided the cDNA or gDNA that made up the material.

Sequencing was performed with immunoSEQ multiplex PCR; in TCRdb, only in-frame clones are kept and a portion is missing. The sample shows about 230,000 clones, about nine tenths of them seen only once. The receptor was derived from a woman under 40 with acute COVID-19. The chain recombines TRBV7-9 with TRBJ1-5; 8 nucleotides match TRBD1. Sequenced material: PBMCs or T cells enriched from blood (not recorded which). The CDR3 coding sequence is TGTGCCAGCAGCGAACAGGGGGGTGGCAATCAGCCCCAGCATTTT. Translating gives CASSEQGGGNQPQHF. Drawing the rest from reference TRBV7-9 and TRBJ1-5, the complete variable domain is DTGVSQNPRHKITKRGQNVTFRCDPISEHNRLYWYRQTLGQGPEFLTYFQNEAQLEKSRLLSDRFSAERPKGSFSTLEIQRTEQGDSAMYLCASSEQGGGNQPQHFGDGTRLSIL.